Listed below are T cell receptor beta chains from one sample, sequenced in a study of T cells after posttransplantation cyclophosphamide. Using immunoSEQ multiplex PCR, the repertoire was profiled, and TCRdb retains in-frame clones only, with some absent. The table shows fewer than 13,000 clones, with approximately 78% occurring only once. This material consisted of PBMCs, taken after allogeneic stem cell transplant with posttransplant cyclophosphamide. The origin of the receptors is a female patient in her forties or fifties who received an allogeneic stem cell transplant from a related donor, was CMV-positive, and had no GVHD. The graft donor may have contributed some T cells. Each CDR3 is given with its conserved first and last residue. Fields, in order: J gene, clone size, D gene, V gene, CDR3 DNA, CDR3 protein. A D gene is named only where the DNA matches it firmly. The size entry is marked missing in some rows and otherwise reads once, few, many or a size class.

J: TRBJ1-1; size: NA; D: TRBD1; V: TRBV6-6; DNA: TGTGCCAGCAGAACAGGGGGCGGGGGCACTGAAGCTTTCTTT; CDR3: CASRTGGGGTEAFF
J: TRBJ1-5; size: NA; D: TRBD1; V: TRBV27; DNA: TGTGCCAGCAGTCCTCGGGGGACAGAAGCATTTTATCAGCCCCAGCATTTT; CDR3: CASSPRGTEAFYQPQHF
J: TRBJ2-3; size: NA; D: TRBD1; V: TRBV5-1; DNA: TGCGCCAGCAGCTTGGGGACAGGGGTTGATACGCAGTATTTT; CDR3: CASSLGTGVDTQYF
J: TRBJ2-3; size: NA; D: TRBD2; V: TRBV7-2; DNA: TGTGCCAGCAGCTTAGGCGGGGGGGCCGCGGGCACAGATACGCAGTATTTT; CDR3: CASSLGGGAAGTDTQYF
J: TRBJ2-1; size: NA; D: NA; V: TRBV14; DNA: TGTGCCAGCAGCCCCTCCCAGCCGCTGGGGGCCTCTTTCTATGAGCAGTTCTTC; CDR3: CASSPSQPLGASFYEQFF
J: TRBJ1-3; size: NA; D: NA; V: TRBV15; DNA: TGTGCCACCAGCAGTTCCGGGGGAGGGCTGGCTGGAAACACCATATATTTT; CDR3: CATSSSGGGLAGNTIYF
J: TRBJ1-6; size: NA; D: NA; V: TRBV6-5; DNA: TGTGCCAGCAGTAGGAAGTCGGGGAGCGGCGCACCCCTCCACTTT; CDR3: CASSRKSGSGAPLHF
J: TRBJ2-1; size: NA; D: TRBD1; V: TRBV9; DNA: TGTGCCAGCAGCGTAGTGGGCGGGGGACAGGGAAGCTACAATGAGCAGTTCTTC; CDR3: CASSVVGGGQGSYNEQFF
J: TRBJ2-7; size: once; D: TRBD2; V: TRBV7-7; DNA: TGTGCTAGCAGCCGCGGGATTAGCGGGTACGAGCAGTACTTC; CDR3: CASSRGISGYEQYF
J: TRBJ2-1; size: NA; D: NA; V: TRBV2; DNA: TGTGCCAGCAGCAAACAGGGTAACTCCTACAATGAGCAGTTCTTC; CDR3: CASSKQGNSYNEQFF
J: TRBJ1-2; size: NA; D: TRBD1; V: TRBV5-1; DNA: TGCGCCAGCAGCGCGATCGGGACAGGGGAGGGCTACACCTTC; CDR3: CASSAIGTGEGYTF
J: TRBJ2-3; size: NA; D: TRBD2; V: TRBV7-9; DNA: TGTGCCAGCAGCTTTGGGGGGGAAACAGATACGCAGTATTTT; CDR3: CASSFGGETDTQYF
J: TRBJ2-5; size: NA; D: TRBD2; V: TRBV28; DNA: TGTGCCAGCGGCCCTCTCGGGGGGGCCGGAGAGACCCAGTACTTC; CDR3: CASGPLGGAGETQYF
J: TRBJ2-7; size: NA; D: NA; V: TRBV9; DNA: TGTGCCAGCAGCGTAGGACACCAGAGCTACGAGCAGTACTTC; CDR3: CASSVGHQSYEQYF
J: TRBJ2-7; size: NA; D: NA; V: TRBV7-2; DNA: TGTGCCAGCAGCTTGCTGCCCCCCTACGAGCAGTACTTC; CDR3: CASSLLPPYEQYF
J: TRBJ2-1; size: NA; D: TRBD2; V: TRBV7-9; DNA: TGTGCCAGCAGCCCCAGGGGCGGGGGGGCCCACTCCTACAATGAGCAGTTCTTC; CDR3: CASSPRGGGAHSYNEQFF
J: TRBJ2-3; size: few; D: NA; V: TRBV7-2; DNA: TGTGCCAGCAGCTTAGCGGGGGGGCCGGTGGATACGCAGTATTTT; CDR3: CASSLAGGPVDTQYF
J: TRBJ2-3; size: NA; D: TRBD1; V: TRBV7-3; DNA: TGTGCCAGCAGCTTAAAAGGGGGCTGGGACACAGATACGCAGTATTTT; CDR3: CASSLKGGWDTDTQYF
J: TRBJ2-6; size: NA; D: NA; V: TRBV11-1; DNA: TGTGCCAGCAGCAGGGCAGGGTCCTCTGGGGCCAACGTCCTGACTTTC; CDR3: CASSRAGSSGANVLTF
J: TRBJ1-2; size: NA; D: NA; V: TRBV7-8; DNA: TGTGCCAGCAGCCTCGACAGCATCAACTATGGCTACACCTTC; CDR3: CASSLDSINYGYTF
J: TRBJ2-1; size: NA; D: TRBD2; V: TRBV7-6; DNA: TGTGCCAGCAGCTTCGCGGGGGCCTACAATGAGCAGTTCTTC; CDR3: CASSFAGAYNEQFF
J: TRBJ1-1; size: NA; D: NA; V: TRBV11-2; DNA: TGTGCCAGCTCAGGGCTGGGGATGAACACTGAAGCTTTCTTT; CDR3: CASSGLGMNTEAFF
J: TRBJ1-2; size: NA; D: NA; V: TRBV30; DNA: TGTGCCTGGAGTGTCTCGGTCTATGGCTACACCTTC; CDR3: CAWSVSVYGYTF
J: TRBJ2-2; size: NA; D: NA; V: TRBV19; DNA: TGTGCCACACCGGGACTCCTCGCCGGGGAGCTGTTTTTT; CDR3: CATPGLLAGELFF
J: TRBJ2-2; size: NA; D: NA; V: TRBV4-1; DNA: TGCGCCAGCAGCCGGATACTGGGTCAGGGTAGGGACGGGGAGCTGTTTTTT; CDR3: CASSRILGQGRDGELFF
J: TRBJ2-7; size: NA; D: TRBD1; V: TRBV19; DNA: TGTGCCAGTAGCGACAGGGGGAGCTCCTACGAGCAGTACTTC; CDR3: CASSDRGSSYEQYF
J: TRBJ2-5; size: few; D: TRBD1; V: TRBV29-1; DNA: TGCAGCGTCGGACAGGGGCGACAGGCGGAAGAGACCCAGTACTTC; CDR3: CSVGQGRQAEETQYF
J: TRBJ2-3; size: NA; D: NA; V: TRBV7-9; DNA: TGTGCCAGCAGCTTAGGAAACCAGGGTGATACGCAGTATTTT; CDR3: CASSLGNQGDTQYF
J: TRBJ2-7; size: NA; D: NA; V: TRBV7-8; DNA: TGTGCCAGCAGCTTAGCTAGGGGCAGAACCTACGAGCAGTACTTC; CDR3: CASSLARGRTYEQYF
J: TRBJ2-7; size: NA; D: NA; V: TRBV5-1; DNA: TGCGCCAGCAGCTTGGGAGTGGGGGGGCTTAAACGAAGCTCCTACGAGCAGTACTTC; CDR3: CASSLGVGGLKRSSYEQYF
J: TRBJ1-2; size: NA; D: TRBD1; V: TRBV5-8; DNA: TGTGCCAGCAGCTTGGGATCTGGACAGGGCTATGGCTACACCTTC; CDR3: CASSLGSGQGYGYTF
J: TRBJ1-5; size: NA; D: TRBD1; V: TRBV7-9; DNA: TGTGCCAGCAGCTCACAGGGGTGGAATCAGCCCCAGCATTTT; CDR3: CASSSQGWNQPQHF
J: TRBJ1-3; size: NA; D: NA; V: TRBV28; DNA: TGTGCCAGCAGTTTCCCGACAGTGAGCTCTGGAAACACCATATATTTT; CDR3: CASSFPTVSSGNTIYF
J: TRBJ2-1; size: NA; D: NA; V: TRBV30; DNA: TGTGCCTGGAGTAGAGTTTTTCAGGTAAATGAGCAGTTCTTC; CDR3: CAWSRVFQVNEQFF
J: TRBJ1-4; size: few; D: NA; V: TRBV13; DNA: TGTGCCAGCAGTGAGGCAGGGCTTAATGAAAAACTGTTTTTT; CDR3: CASSEAGLNEKLFF
J: TRBJ2-3; size: NA; D: TRBD2; V: TRBV4-1; DNA: TGCGCCAGCAGCCAAGTACGCGGGGGAGGGACAGATACGCAGTATTTT; CDR3: CASSQVRGGGTDTQYF
J: TRBJ2-1; size: NA; D: TRBD1; V: TRBV5-6; DNA: TGTGCCAGCAGCAGGGACAGGGGGCTCTCCTACAATGAGCAGTTCTTC; CDR3: CASSRDRGLSYNEQFF
J: TRBJ2-7; size: NA; D: TRBD2; V: TRBV9; DNA: TGTGCCAGCAGCGTAGACATAGCGGGGCAAGGCGAGCAGTACTTC; CDR3: CASSVDIAGQGEQYF
J: TRBJ2-7; size: NA; D: NA; V: TRBV5-6; DNA: TGTGCCAGCAGCTTGGGAGGGATCGAGCAGTACTTC; CDR3: CASSLGGIEQYF
J: TRBJ2-5; size: NA; D: TRBD2; V: TRBV5-6; DNA: TGTGCCAGCAGCCGGGCAGCGGGGGGCCCTGGGGGGACCCAGTACTTC; CDR3: CASSRAAGGPGGTQYF
J: TRBJ2-5; size: NA; D: TRBD2; V: TRBV5-1; DNA: TGCGCCAGCAGCGACGGGGGGGCTTGGGAGACCCAGTACTTC; CDR3: CASSDGGAWETQYF
J: TRBJ2-2; size: few; D: TRBD1; V: TRBV27; DNA: TGTGCCAGCAGTTTAGGACAGGGGCGCGAGGAGCTGTTTTTT; CDR3: CASSLGQGREELFF
J: TRBJ1-2; size: once; D: NA; V: TRBV29-1; DNA: TGCAGCGTTGAAGGCTCGGCAGGGGAGCGGTATGGCTACACCTTC; CDR3: CSVEGSAGERYGYTF
J: TRBJ1-4; size: NA; D: NA; V: TRBV9; DNA: TGTGCCAGCAGCGTAGCTGCGGGGGCGGGTGAAAAACTGTTTTTT; CDR3: CASSVAAGAGEKLFF
J: TRBJ2-7; size: NA; D: TRBD1; V: TRBV6-5; DNA: TGTGCCAGCAGGCCGGGACAGGGACCCTACGAGCAGTACTTC; CDR3: CASRPGQGPYEQYF
J: TRBJ2-3; size: NA; D: NA; V: TRBV27; DNA: TGTGCCAGCAGTTTCTGGGGCCACACAGATACGCAGTATTTT; CDR3: CASSFWGHTDTQYF
J: TRBJ1-6; size: NA; D: NA; V: TRBV9; DNA: TGTGCCAGCAGCGAAACCCCTCGGGGAGGGGGGGGCTCCTATAATTCACCCCTCCACTTT; CDR3: CASSETPRGGGGSYNSPLHF
J: TRBJ2-7; size: NA; D: NA; V: TRBV6-6; DNA: TGTGCCAGCAGCTCAGGGGCCAGCTCCTACGAGCAGTACTTC; CDR3: CASSSGASSYEQYF
J: TRBJ1-2; size: NA; D: NA; V: TRBV19; DNA: TGTGCCAGTAGTATAGATAAGTCGAGGCCGCATGGCTACACCTTC; CDR3: CASSIDKSRPHGYTF
J: TRBJ2-1; size: NA; D: NA; V: TRBV7-2; DNA: TGTGCCAGCAGCTTAAAGCCAAGGACTACCCAGTTCTTC; CDR3: CASSLKPRTTQFF
J: TRBJ2-5; size: NA; D: NA; V: TRBV19; DNA: TGTGCCAGTGCCCCTTTTGGGAGAGAAGAGACCCAGTACTTC; CDR3: CASAPFGREETQYF
J: TRBJ1-1; size: once; D: NA; V: TRBV28; DNA: TGTGCCAGCAGTCCGCCAGGGTTTACTGAAGCTTTCTTT; CDR3: CASSPPGFTEAFF
J: TRBJ1-1; size: NA; D: NA; V: TRBV5-6; DNA: TGTGCCAGCAGCTTGGCCGTGGCAGGTCGTAGCACTGAAGCTTTCTTT; CDR3: CASSLAVAGRSTEAFF